This TCR beta chain was documented in a study of cytomegalovirus exposure and HLA in healthy donors. Notes on the study in general: Cytomegalovirus status was reportedly diagnosed by the classifier with high sensitivity and specificity.

The method was immunoSEQ multiplex PCR; TCRdb's version includes in-frame clones alone and lacks a portion of them. The sample yields 90,000 to 120,000 clones, approximately 94% seen once. These donors were members of the approximately 120-subject validation cohort, a group separate from the roughly 670-subject first cohort. The germline CDR1 and CDR2 sequences are LNHNV and YYDKDF (reference sequence). The CDR3 is 17 amino acids. Trimming took 8 bases from V and 0 from J; bases not matched to a gene: 14. Worth noting for this clone: Its matching antigen is unknown.

The chain is built from TRBV15 and TRBJ2-3; TRBD2 aligns across 7 bases. Sequencing input: PBMCs. This receptor was identified in a woman under 30 in good health and CMV-seronegative. CDR3 nucleotide sequence: TGTGCCACCTCCCGGTGGGGGGGGGAATCTAGCACAGATACGCAGTATTTT. Amino acid sequence: CATSRWGGESSTDTQYF. Supplemented by reference TRBV15 and TRBJ2-3, the full variable domain reads DAMVIQNPRYQVTQFGKPVTLSCSQTLNHNVMYWYQQKSSQAPKLLFHYYDKDFNNEADTPDNFQSRRPNTSFCFLDIRSPGLGDTAMYLCATSRWGGESSTDTQYFGPGTRLTVL.